Within the sample, the clone carrying this T cell receptor beta chain is medium-sized. Its antigen is undetermined. Purified naive CD4+ T cells were depleted of CD25+ Tregs. Constant-region reverse primers amplified full-length variable regions, followed by semi-nested Nested Universal Primer A PCR. MiXCR, applied by TCRdb to the 5' RACE reads, yields one record per CDR3 protein. The sample has roughly 50,000 distinct CDR3 sequences; approximately 23% are singletons. Whole-study findings and limits: Tumor-infiltrating Treg TCR alpha and beta sequences overlapped most with tumor naive CD4+ T cells, then blood naive. Tumor memory CD4+ T cell TCR gene usage clustered with blood and lymph node memory CD4+ cells and lymph node naive CD4+ cells.

This CDR3 contains 12 residues. V was clipped by 4 bases and J by 2 bases, with 5 bases between them. In germline, CDR1 is ENHRY, CDR2 SYGVKD. Source material: tumor-infiltrating naive CD4+ T cells sorted from the breast tumor. Subset specified: naive CD4+ T cells, CD4+CD45RA+CD25-. This TCR was recovered from a female donor with breast cancer. The chain carries TRBV10-3 and TRBJ2-5; unclear D gene. The CDR3 loop is CAISGEQETQYF. The CDR3 coding sequence is TGTGCCATCAGTGGGGAACAAGAGACCCAGTACTTC.